The TCR beta chain described here comes from a study of cytomegalovirus exposure and HLA in healthy donors. The data were produced by immunoSEQ multiplex PCR, yet TCRdb's version contains in-frame clones alone and is incomplete. Of under 65,000 clones listed, over 85% are singletons. Germline CDR1 and CDR2: SEHNR and FQNEAQ (reference sequence). This CDR3 region has 14 residues. V lost 5 bases, J lost 5 bases, and 3 bases stayed unmatched. As to this clone: Its cognate antigen is unknown.

Broader study findings: Reports credit the classifier with highly specific, highly sensitive diagnosis of cytomegalovirus status.

The source is a woman aged 18-29 years in good health and CMV-seropositive. The sequenced sample consisted of PBMCs. The rearrangement joins TRBV7-9 to TRBJ2-1; 10 bases agree with TRBD1. The CDR3 DNA reads TGTGCCAGCAGCACGGGACAGGGGCACAATGAGCAGTTCTTC. Residues: CASSTGQGHNEQFF.